These 9 T cell receptor beta chains share one sample of origin, sequenced in a study of CD8 T cells in Susac syndrome. Reverse transcription used about 0.45 to 1 ug RNA and random hexamers. TCRdb independently ran MiXCR on the immunoSEQ multiplex PCR reads; one entry per CDR3 protein. Among 100,000 to 150,000 distinct CDR3 sequences listed, approximately 96% were seen once. Sequencing was carried out using CD4+ T cells from PBMCs. The receptor source for this set is a human donor in good health.

DNA of the CDR3: TGTGCCAGCAGCTCTGGTAGCGGGAGGGCCGGCACCGGGGAGCTGTTTTTT. This encodes CASSSGSGRAGTGELFF. The chain carries TRBV5-4 and TRBJ2-2, with 11 bases aligning to TRBD2. The germline V gene encodes CDR1 SGHNT and CDR2 YYREEE (reference sequence). V gave up 3 bases and J gave up 4 bases; unmatched junction bases: 8. The CDR3 extends over 17 amino acids.

This clonotype was picked up a small number of times. V is TRBV19 and J is TRBJ2-7; 10 positions agree with TRBD2. This CDR3 has 14 residues. The junction had 10 bases not matched to a gene; V was cut back by 7 bases and J by 7 bases. Per the germline V gene, CDR1 is LNHDA and CDR2 is SQIVND (reference sequence). In DNA, the CDR3 is TGTGCCAGTACTAACCTAGCGGGAGCCGGGGAGCAGTACTTC. It specifies CASTNLAGAGEQYF.

V and J are TRBV25-1 and TRBJ1-4; D not resolved. The ends were cut back, 3 bases at V and 11 bases at J, with 16 bases in the middle. The CDR3 contains 14 residues. The germline gives CDR1 MGHDK, CDR2 SYGVNS. The CDR3 spells CASSDRGPSTKLFF. Written as DNA, the CDR3 is TGTGCCAGCAGTGATCGTGGGCCCTCGACTAAACTGTTTTTT.

The rearrangement uses TRBV20-1 and TRBJ1-5; D is possibly TRBD1 (6 bases). The germline V gene encodes CDR1 DFQATT and CDR2 SNEGSKA (reference sequence). There are 17 residues in the CDR3. Trimming took off 1 base at V and 2 bases at J, with 18 bases between the two ends. CDR3 residues: CSARAAKGGGGNQPQHF. DNA of the CDR3: TGCAGTGCTAGAGCTGCAAAGGGGGGTGGGGGCAATCAGCCCCAGCATTTT.

J is TRBJ2-7 and V is TRBV14; D is undetermined. Germline CDR1 is SGHDN and CDR2 is FVKESK. V lost 6 bases and J lost 2, with 11 bases in between. The CDR3 length is 13 residues. CDR3 DNA sequence: TGTGCCAGCAGGCTTCAGGATACCTACGAGCAGTACTTC. Amino acids: CASRLQDTYEQYF.

The rearrangement joins TRBV20-1 to TRBJ2-7; TRBD1 agrees at 7 bases. This CDR3 contains 17 residues. Unmatched junction bases numbered 13, after V lost 1 base and J lost 1 base. CDR1 is DFQATT and CDR2 is SNEGSKA in the germline V gene (reference sequence). This CDR3 is CSARALGGKGASYEQYF. The DNA for the CDR3 is TGCAGTGCTAGAGCTTTAGGTGGGAAGGGGGCTTCCTACGAGCAGTACTTC.

Here the CDR3 DNA reads TGCGCCAGCAGCCAAGCTAGCGGGGGCCAGAAGACGACCCAGTACTTC. Its protein product is CASSQASGGQKTTQYF. The gene calls are TRBV4-3 and TRBJ2-5, with 10 positions matching TRBD2. In germline, CDR1 is LGHNA, CDR2 YSLEER. The CDR3 runs 16 residues. V lost 1 base to trimming and J lost 7 bases; unmatched junction nucleotides: 9.

The chain joins TRBV7-2 to TRBJ2-2; D gene ambiguous. The CDR3 length is 13 residues. Trimming left V 5 bases short and J 5 bases short, with 9 bases between. From germline, CDR1 is SGHTA and CDR2 FQGNSA. CDR3 sequence (DNA): TGTGCCAGCAGCCTGGTCCTGACCGGGGAGCTGTTTTTT. Its protein product is CASSLVLTGELFF.

The chain has TRBV10-3 and TRBJ2-3; weak D call: TRBD2 (5 bases). The CDR3 runs to 14 residues. V lost 5 bases to trimming and J lost 1 base, with 10 bases between them. Germline V gene sequence: CDR1 ENHRY, CDR2 SYGVKD. CDR3 region: CAISRRQGTDTQYF. CDR3 bases: TGTGCCATCAGTAGGAGGCAGGGCACAGATACGCAGTATTTT.